One and the same sample provided the 19 T cell receptor beta chains below, sequenced in a study of Graves' ophthalmopathy and Graves' hyperthyroidism. CDR3 regions of TCR beta were amplified from RNA transcripts. The library came from an HTBI-primed first-round RT-PCR and a second-round multiplex PCR. In TCRdb, the multiplex PCR reads were re-called with MiXCR into one record per CDR3 protein. Counted here are about 620,000 distinct CDR3 sequences, 22% occurring once; the ten biggest clones make up around 6.9%. Material for sequencing was peripheral blood. These receptor sequences come from a woman younger than 30 with stable Graves' hyperthyroidism. Some clones in this sample may be carry-over from other donors' samples.

This clonotype has ten or more counts. The chain couples TRBV19 to TRBJ1-1, with D tentatively TRBD1 (6 bases). The CDR3 consists of 14 residues. CDR1 and CDR2 (germline): LNHDA, SQIVND (reference sequence). V was shortened by 7 bases and J by 0 bases, with 12 bases between the two germline ends. The CDR3 bases are TGTGCCAGTACCCAGGGACAACTGAACACTGAAGCTTTCTTT. It specifies CASTQGQLNTEAFF. Based on the CDR3 plus reference TRBV19 and TRBJ1-1, the full variable domain is DGGITQSPKYLFRKEGQNVTLSCEQNLNHDAMYWYRQDPGQGLRLIYYSQIVNDFQKGDIAEGYSVSREKKESFPLTVTSAQKNPTAFYLCASTQGQLNTEAFFGQGTRLTVV.

The rearrangement uses TRBV11-2 and TRBJ2-3, with D perhaps matching TRBD2 (6 bases). CDR3 length equals 14 residues. Germline-derived CDR1 and CDR2 are SGHAT and FQNNGV. V shed 8 bases and J shed 7 bases, with 19 bases lying between them. In nucleotides, the CDR3 is TGTGCCAGCTCCCCGGGGACTCCGCCAAATACGCAGTATTTT. Protein sequence: CASSPGTPPNTQYF. Full variable domain (rest looked up from reference TRBV11-2 and TRBJ2-3): EAGVAQSPRYKIIEKRQSVAFWCNPISGHATLYWYQQILGQGPKLLIQFQNNGVVDDSQLPKDRFSAERLKGVDSTLKIQPAKLEDSAVYLCASSPGTPPNTQYFGPGTRLTVL.

This rearrangement joins TRBV5-1 to TRBJ1-1; perhaps TRBD1 as D (6 bases). Germline CDR1 and CDR2: SGHRS and YFSETQ. The CDR3 sequence is 15 residues long. V was pared by 4 bases and J by 5 bases, with 18 bases between. The CDR3 is CASSPWTDMSTEAFF. The CDR3 bases are TGCGCCAGCAGCCCTTGGACAGATATGAGTACTGAAGCTTTCTTT.

The table lists this clonotype with many counts. V is TRBV2 and J is TRBJ1-1, with unresolved D. Between the trimmed V and J ends, which lost 5 bases and 10 bases, there was a span of 11 bases. The germline V gene has CDR1 SNHLY and CDR2 FYNNEI. This CDR3 has 11 residues. The CDR3 is CASSFNEVAFF. The CDR3 DNA reads as TGTGCCAGCAGTTTCAACGAAGTAGCTTTCTTT.

As for this clonotype: A much larger clone differs from this one at a single base, so this may be a read error. J is TRBJ1-3 and V is TRBV11-1; no clear D gene. The CDR3 covers 16 residues. Germline V gene data show CDR1 as SGHAT and CDR2 as FQDESV (reference sequence). The CDR3 DNA follows: TGTGCCAGCAACTTATTTCGGACGGATTCTGGAAACACCATATATTTT. Residues: CASNLFRTDSGNTIYF. Based on the CDR3 plus reference TRBV11-1 and TRBJ1-3, the full variable domain is EAEVAQSPRYKITEKSQAVAFWCDPISGHATLYWYRQILGQGPELLVQFQDESVVDDSQLPKDRFSAERLKGVDSTLKIQPAELGDSAMYLCASNLFRTDSGNTIYFGEGSWLTVV.

As regards this clonotype: The junction departs from germline at one end; a sequencing error may be responsible. The rearrangement joins TRBV20-1 to TRBJ2-5; no definite D call. The CDR3 length is 11 residues. Germline V gene sequence: CDR1 DFQATT, CDR2 SNEGSKA (reference sequence). Here the CDR3 DNA reads TGCAGTGCGAGCAGTGGAGAGACCCAGTACTTT. It codes for CSASSGETQYF.

This clonotype was counted ten times or more. This chain joins TRBV6-1 and TRBJ1-2; 7 nucleotides align to TRBD1. The J segment lost 4 bases and the V segment lost 4 bases, leaving 6 bases of the junction unmatched. This CDR3 contains 14 residues. Germline V gene sequence: CDR1 MNHNS, CDR2 SASEGT. CDR3 sequence (DNA): TGTGCCAGCAGTGCTAGGGACAGCTTCTATGGCTACACCTTC. Its translation: CASSARDSFYGYTF.

This sequence joins TRBV30 and TRBJ1-2; tentatively, D is TRBD1 (5 bases). The V and J ends lost 2 bases and 5 bases respectively, with 15 bases between them. The CDR3 has 14 amino acids. CDR1 is GTSNPN, CDR2 SVGIG, per germline (reference sequence). For the CDR3, the DNA is TGTGCCTGGAGTTTACCAGGGTGGGAGTATGGCTACACCTTC. It translates to CAWSLPGWEYGYTF.

This clonotype occurred a few times. This sequence joins TRBV4-1 and TRBJ1-5, with D maybe TRBD1 (6 bases). The length of the CDR3 is 17 residues. V shed 1 base and J shed 3 bases, with 16 bases lying between them. Per the germline V gene, CDR1 is MGHRA and CDR2 is YSYEKL. The DNA of the CDR3 is TGCGCCAGCAGCCAAGGAGGAGGCGGACAGTACAATCAGCCCCAGCATTTT. It specifies CASSQGGGGQYNQPQHF.

The gene calls are TRBV6-1 and TRBJ2-5; D might be TRBD1 (6 bases). The CDR3 is made up of 14 amino acids. Per the germline V gene, CDR1 is MNHNS and CDR2 is SASEGT. Trimming removed 8 bases from V and 4 bases from J, with 17 bases in between. The CDR3 bases are TGTGCCAGCTCCACCTTCACAGGGAGAGAGACCCAGTACTTC. Translated: CASSTFTGRETQYF.

This clonotype was seen ten or more times. The chain has TRBV11-2 and TRBJ1-2; a possible D gene is TRBD1 (5 bases). Germline V CDR1 and CDR2: SGHAT, FQNNGV. V lost 1 base to trimming and J lost 5 bases, with 14 bases between them. This CDR3 contains 15 residues. CDR3 bases: TGTGCCAGCAGCTTAGTACCCGGGACGGAATATGGCTACACCTTC. Translation: CASSLVPGTEYGYTF.

The chain links TRBV3-1 to TRBJ1-2; unclear D gene. The germline V and J ends were trimmed by 0 bases and 10 bases, with 9 bases remaining between them. Germline-derived CDR1 and CDR2 are LGHDT and YNNKEL (reference sequence). The CDR3 length is 12 residues. The CDR3 loop is CASSQDHGDYTF. The CDR3 DNA sequence: TGTGCCAGCAGCCAAGATCATGGAGACTACACCTTC.

The sample holds many counts of this clonotype. The chain employs TRBV12-3 or TRBV12-4 and TRBJ1-2; D possibly corresponds to TRBD1 (5 bases). The CDR3 loop spans 14 amino acids. V shed 6 bases and J shed 4 bases, with 15 bases lying between them. The CDR3 bases are TGTGCCAGCAGGACTCGGGGGTTGGGCTATGGCTACACCTTC. It codes for CASRTRGLGYGYTF.

The V and J genes are TRBV12-3 or TRBV12-4 and TRBJ1-3; no clear D. V lost 1 base and J 6 bases, leaving 7 bases between the germline ends. The CDR3 length is 13 residues. The CDR3 loop is CASSLGRANTIYF. CDR3 nucleotide sequence: TGTGCCAGCAGTTTAGGGAGAGCAAACACCATATATTTT.

This clonotype was found many times. This chain joins TRBV19 and TRBJ1-5; 7 bases align to TRBD1. Germline CDR1 reads LNHDA; CDR2 reads SQIVND (reference sequence). There are 13 residues in the CDR3. V lost 3 bases and J lost 11; bases outside the gene matches: 7. This CDR3 is CASSIGTAFTQHF. The CDR3 nucleotides are TGTGCCAGTAGTATTGGGACAGCATTTACCCAGCATTTT.

This clonotype was detected ten times or more. This sequence joins TRBV29-1 and TRBJ1-1; TRBD1 matches at 7 bases. Germline values: CDR1 SQVTM, CDR2 ANQGSEA. This CDR3 has 13 amino acids. With V trimmed by 4 bases and J by 0 bases, 2 bases remained unmatched. The CDR3 nucleotides read TGCAGCGTTGCGACAGGGATGAACACTGAAGCTTTCTTT. Amino acids: CSVATGMNTEAFF. The complete variable domain, with remaining parts taken from reference TRBV29-1 and TRBJ1-1, reads SAVISQKPSRDICQRGTSLTIQCQVDSQVTMMFWYRQQPGQSLTLIATANQGSEATYESGFVIDKFPISRPNLTFSTLTVSNMSPEDSSIYLCSVATGMNTEAFFGQGTRLTVV.

In this sample, this clonotype turned up many times. This sequence joins TRBV28 and TRBJ1-6; no clear D gene. The germline V and J ends were trimmed by 11 bases and 1 base, with 9 bases remaining between them. The length of the CDR3 is 13 residues. In germline, CDR1 is MDHEN, CDR2 SYDVKM. CDR3: CAARRSYNSPLHF. The CDR3 region has the DNA TGTGCCGCCCGCAGGTCCTATAATTCACCCCTCCACTTT.

This clonotype was detected many times. V gene TRBV28 combines with J gene TRBJ1-2, with 10 bases matching TRBD1. This CDR3 is built from 14 residues. V dropped 6 bases and J dropped 5; count of bases not matched to a gene: 6. Germline V lookup: CDR1 MDHEN, CDR2 SYDVKM. Here the CDR3 reads CASRMGQGTYGYTF. CDR3 coding DNA: TGTGCCAGCAGGATGGGACAGGGGACTTATGGCTACACCTTC.

In this sample, this clonotype turned up many times. V usage is TRBV6-5 and J usage is TRBJ2-2, with 12 bases that match TRBD2. CDR1 and CDR2 from the germline V gene are MNHEY and SVGAGI. This CDR3 has 16 amino acids. V was clipped by 4 bases and J by 3 bases; unmatched bases: 3. The CDR3, as DNA: TGTGCCAGCAGTTTTCGACTAGCGGGGGACACCGGGGAGCTGTTTTTT. It is translated as CASSFRLAGDTGELFF.